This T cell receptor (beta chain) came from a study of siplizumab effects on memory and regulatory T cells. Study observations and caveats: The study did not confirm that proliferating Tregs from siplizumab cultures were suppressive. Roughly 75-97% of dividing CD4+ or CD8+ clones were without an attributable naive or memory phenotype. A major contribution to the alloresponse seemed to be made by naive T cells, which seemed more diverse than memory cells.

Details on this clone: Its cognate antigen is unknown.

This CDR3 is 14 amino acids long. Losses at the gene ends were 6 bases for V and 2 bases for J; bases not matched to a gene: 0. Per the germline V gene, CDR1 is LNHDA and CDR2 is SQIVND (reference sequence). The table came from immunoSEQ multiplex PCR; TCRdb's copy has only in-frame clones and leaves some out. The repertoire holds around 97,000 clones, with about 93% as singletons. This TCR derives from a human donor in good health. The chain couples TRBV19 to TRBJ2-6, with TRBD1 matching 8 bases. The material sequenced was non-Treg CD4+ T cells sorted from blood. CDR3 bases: TGTGCCAGTAGGGACAGGGCTGGGGCCAACGTCCTGACTTTC. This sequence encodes CASRDRAGANVLTF.